The 23 T cell receptor beta chains in this list originate from one sample, sequenced in a study of CD8+ T cells in alopecia areata. RNA extraction and reverse transcription yielded cDNA as sequencing template. The method was immunoSEQ multiplex PCR; TCRdb's version includes in-frame clones alone and lacks a portion of them. Of around 130,000 clones listed, roughly 61% are singletons. The sequences come from CD4+ T cells sorted from blood, collected at week 0. These receptors were taken from a human donor with alopecia areata.

The J gene is TRBJ2-3, the V gene TRBV28; no definite D call. V was cut by 5 bases and J by 2 bases, with 5 bases left in between. The CDR3 contains 12 residues. Germline V lookup: CDR1 MDHEN, CDR2 SYDVKM. CDR3 sequence reads: CASSPNTDTQYF. CDR3 in DNA: TGTGCCAGCAGTCCCAACACAGATACGCAGTATTTT.

This clone was seen just once. The J gene is TRBJ1-5, the V gene TRBV7-2, with a weak D call TRBD1 (5 bases). Trimming shortened V by 3 bases and J by 7 bases, and 19 bases separated the two germline ends. This CDR3 is 16 amino acids long. From germline, CDR1 is SGHTA and CDR2 FQGNSA. CDR3 bases: TGTGCCAGCAGCTTTTCCGGGACGGACCTCGGGCAGCCCCAGCATTTT. Amino acid sequence: CASSFSGTDLGQPQHF.

This clone was detected a few times. J is TRBJ2-5 and V is TRBV2; D possibly corresponds to TRBD2 (5 bases). Per germline, CDR1 SNHLY and CDR2 FYNNEI. The V gene lost 8 bases and the J gene lost 3 bases, with 13 bases spanning the gap. The CDR3 extends over 13 amino acids. The CDR3 spells CASRSGTEETQYF. Written as DNA, the CDR3 is TGTGCCAGCCGGAGCGGTACTGAAGAGACCCAGTACTTC.

The rearrangement uses TRBV28 and TRBJ1-2, with D possibly matching TRBD1 (6 bases). The germline gives CDR1 MDHEN, CDR2 SYDVKM. The CDR3 contains 16 residues. The ends were cut back, 10 bases at V and 7 bases at J, with 28 bases in the middle. The CDR3 loop is CATFSTGGAVGSGYTF. DNA of the CDR3: TGTGCCACGTTTTCCACCGGGGGGGCGGTGGGTAGTGGCTACACCTTC.

The J gene is TRBJ1-1, the V gene TRBV5-4; 8 positions match TRBD1. J lost 4 bases, V lost 4 bases, and 9 bases had no gene match. Germline assignment: CDR1 SGHNT and CDR2 YYREEE (reference sequence). The CDR3 length is 15 residues. The CDR3 reads CASSAPTGAVTEAFF. The CDR3 DNA sequence: TGTGCCAGCAGCGCACCGACAGGGGCTGTCACTGAAGCTTTCTTT.

This clone has more than one count but fewer than ten. This chain's CDR3 is CAWSVSGYEQYF. DNA of the CDR3: TGTGCCTGGAGTGTGTCAGGCTACGAGCAGTACTTC. This chain uses TRBV30 with TRBJ2-7, with D unresolved. Trimming took off 0 bases at V and 3 bases at J, with 6 bases between the two ends. Germline V gives CDR1 GTSNPN, CDR2 SVGIG (reference sequence). This CDR3 has 12 amino acids.

V is TRBV29-1 and J is TRBJ2-3; tentatively, D is TRBD2 (6 bases). The CDR3 length is 11 residues. Germline V gene data show CDR1 as SQVTM and CDR2 as ANQGSEA. Trimming took 4 bases from V and 4 from J, leaving 6 bases between them. For the CDR3, the DNA is TGCAGCGTTGGGGACTCAGATACGCAGTATTTT. Its protein product is CSVGDSDTQYF.

V and J are TRBV7-9 and TRBJ1-2; no firm D call. Per germline, CDR1 SEHNR and CDR2 FQNEAQ (reference sequence). The CDR3 totals 11 residues. The V gene lost 4 bases and the J gene lost 8 bases, with 8 bases spanning the gap. The CDR3 nucleotides are TGTGCCAGCAGCTCCACGTCGGGCTACACCTTC. Translating it yields CASSSTSGYTF.

This clone was observed a handful of times. The V call is TRBV6-5, the J call TRBJ1-2; D call uncertain. The CDR3 is made up of 15 amino acids. The V end was cut by 6 bases, the J end by 4 bases, with 18 bases between. Looked up from germline, CDR1 is MNHEY and CDR2 is SVGAGI. The CDR3 sequence is CASRPTPLGPYGYTF. The DNA of the CDR3 is TGTGCCAGCAGACCCACTCCCCTCGGGCCCTATGGCTACACCTTC.

This chain joins TRBV30 and TRBJ1-1; D is unclear. This CDR3 comprises 11 residues. Between the trimmed V and J ends, which lost 0 bases and 8 bases, there was a span of 7 bases. The germline CDR1 and CDR2 sequences are GTSNPN and SVGIG (reference sequence). CDR3 sequence: CAWSVLIEAFF. CDR3 nucleotides: TGTGCCTGGAGTGTACTTATAGAAGCTTTCTTT.

The chain recombines TRBV7-2 with TRBJ2-3; D possibly corresponds to TRBD2 (5 bases). The CDR3 sequence is 14 residues long. With 5 bases removed from V and 2 bases from J, the gap between germline ends came to 11 bases. CDR1 and CDR2 (germline): SGHTA, FQGNSA. CDR3 in amino acids: CASSLGLFTDTQYF. CDR3 in DNA: TGTGCCAGCAGCCTAGGACTGTTCACAGATACGCAGTATTTT.

V usage is TRBV6-5 and J usage is TRBJ2-3, with no clear D. There are 14 residues in the CDR3. V was cut by 2 bases and J by 3 bases, with 9 bases left in between. Per the germline V gene, CDR1 is MNHEY and CDR2 is SVGAGI. CDR3 nucleotide sequence: TGTGCCAGCAGTTACGAAGTAGGTACAGATACGCAGTATTTT. The encoded protein is CASSYEVGTDTQYF.

This chain connects TRBV19 to TRBJ1-2; D is uncertain. The V gene lost 3 bases and the J gene lost 2 bases, with 7 bases spanning the gap. The CDR3 is made up of 13 amino acids. The V gene's germline CDR1 is LNHDA and CDR2 SQIVND (reference sequence). This CDR3 is CASSIEANYGYTF. CDR3 sequence (DNA): TGTGCCAGTAGTATTGAAGCGAACTATGGCTACACCTTC.

V usage is TRBV5-1 and J usage is TRBJ2-7, with 7 positions matching TRBD1. The CDR3 has 15 amino acids. Germline-derived CDR1 and CDR2 are SGHRS and YFSETQ. J lost 1 base, V lost 0 bases, and 4 bases had no gene match. Here the CDR3 reads CASSLGLDRSYEQYF. CDR3 nucleotide sequence: TGCGCCAGCAGCTTGGGTCTGGACAGGTCCTACGAGCAGTACTTC.

As DNA, the CDR3 is TGTGCCATCAGTGATCACGACAGGGGGCATCAGCCCCAGCATTTT. Protein product: CAISDHDRGHQPQHF. J is TRBJ1-5 and V is TRBV10-3, with TRBD1 matching 10 bases. Per the germline V gene, CDR1 is ENHRY and CDR2 is SYGVKD. The V segment lost 3 bases and the J segment 5 bases; nucleotides outside the gene matches: 4. This CDR3 is 15 amino acids long.

The chain employs TRBV19 and TRBJ2-1, with 7 bases identical to TRBD2. The CDR3 consists of 14 residues. Trimming removed 5 bases from V and 5 bases from J; junction bases left unmatched: 6. Per the germline V gene, CDR1 is LNHDA and CDR2 is SQIVND (reference sequence). This CDR3 reads CASSPAAGHNEQFF. The DNA of the CDR3 is TGTGCCAGTAGTCCCGCAGCGGGACACAATGAGCAGTTCTTC.

The CDR3 sequence is CATLPRGPNSPLHF. The CDR3 DNA follows: TGTGCCACTCTCCCTAGGGGGCCTAATTCACCCCTCCACTTT. This chain connects TRBV19 to TRBJ1-6; 7 positions agree with TRBD1. Germline CDR1 and CDR2: LNHDA and SQIVND (reference sequence). J lost 6 bases, V lost 10 bases, and 9 bases had no gene match. The CDR3 runs 14 residues.

The chain uses TRBV6-5 and TRBJ2-7; TRBD1 matches at 12 bases. The CDR3 consists of 15 residues. The J segment lost 6 bases and the V segment lost 1 base, leaving 4 bases of the junction unmatched. Germline CDR1 reads MNHEY; CDR2 reads SVGAGI. Written as DNA, the CDR3 is TGTGCCAGCAGTTACTTGGGACAGGGGGCCGGCGAGCAGTACTTC. Its translation: CASSYLGQGAGEQYF.

This rearrangement joins TRBV4-3 to TRBJ1-1; no clear D. The V end lost 0 bases, the J end lost 0 bases, and 8 bases lay between the germline ends. Germline CDR1 and CDR2: LGHNA and YSLEER. The CDR3 covers 15 residues. Written as DNA, the CDR3 is TGCGCCAGCAGCCAAGACACACCCATGAACACTGAAGCTTTCTTT. Amino acids: CASSQDTPMNTEAFF.

This clone was seen a few times. Mismatch with germline at one junction end may stem from a read error. V gene TRBV5-1 combines with J gene TRBJ1-1; D gene unclear. The CDR3 is made up of 13 amino acids. The germline gives CDR1 SGHRS, CDR2 YFSETQ. This chain's CDR3 is CASSGARNTEAFF. The CDR3 nucleotides are TGTGCCAGCAGCGGAGCACGGAACACTGAAGCTTTCTTT.

The chain carries TRBV7-3 and TRBJ2-3, with D hard to call. The ends were cut back, 2 bases at V and 6 bases at J, with 9 bases in the middle. Germline lookup yields CDR1 SGHTA and CDR2 FQGTGA. CDR3 size: 13 residues. The CDR3 here is CASSLVFGDTQYF. CDR3 DNA: TGTGCCAGCAGCTTAGTTTTCGGGGATACGCAGTATTTT. The whole variable domain, remainder taken from reference TRBV7-3 and TRBJ2-3, is GAGVSQTPSNKVTEKGKYVELRCDPISGHTALYWYRQSLGQGPEFLIYFQGTGAADDSGLPNDRFFAVRPEGSVSTLKIQRTERGDSAVYLCASSLVFGDTQYFGPGTRLTVL.

V and J are TRBV4-3 and TRBJ2-3; D is ambiguous. CDR3 length: 17 amino acids. V gave up 0 bases and J gave up 1 base, with 14 bases separating them. CDR1 and CDR2 from the germline V gene are LGHNA and YSLEER. CDR3 residues: CASSQDGQTVRTDTQYF. CDR3 nucleotide sequence: TGCGCCAGCAGCCAAGACGGCCAGACGGTGCGCACAGATACGCAGTATTTT.

Only a few counts were recorded for this clone. DNA for the CDR3: TGCGCCAGCAGCCAAGATGCCGGTACGGGACAGCTAGCCAAAAACATTCAGTACTTC. Amino acids: CASSQDAGTGQLAKNIQYF. V gene TRBV4-1 combines with J gene TRBJ2-4; 7 nucleotides agree with TRBD1. This CDR3 spans 19 amino acids. The ends lost 0 bases at V and 0 bases at J; junction bases unmatched: 11. Germline CDR1 and CDR2: MGHRA and YSYEKL.